This entry describes one T cell receptor beta chain. Its cognate antigen is unknown. The data originate from a study of T cells in localized non-small cell lung cancer. Findings and limits, study-wide: Longer overall survival associated with higher blood T cell density; shorter survival with higher adjacent-lung clonality. Compared with tumor, uninvolved adjacent lung displayed greater T cell clonality, ranking highest overall.

Adjacent lung samples, free of atypia, were obtained at least 2 cm from the tumor margin. Deletions cut 10 bases from V and 0 bases from J, with 13 bases between. The CDR3 has 14 residues. Per germline, CDR1 LNHDA and CDR2 SQIVND (reference sequence). TCRdb's copy holds only in-frame clones and misses some; the assay was immunoSEQ multiplex PCR. The repertoire holds over a thousand clones, with 20% to 25% as singletons. The J gene is TRBJ2-1, the V gene TRBV19, with D perhaps matching TRBD2 (5 bases). Specimen: normal lung tissue next to the tumor, collected before any cancer treatment. This receptor was taken from a woman aged 40-75 years with stage I lung adenocarcinoma. CDR3 in amino acids: CATGLTSSYNEQFF. The CDR3 DNA follows: TGTGCCACCGGACTCACGAGCTCCTACAATGAGCAGTTCTTC.